A single sample is the source of the 6 T cell receptor beta chains below, sequenced in a study of T cell responses to AZD1222 COVID-19 vaccine. Libraries were prepared by immunoSEQ multiplex PCR; TCRdb keeps only in-frame clonotypes and omits some of them. The sample consists of roughly 100,000 clones, about 90% of them appearing once. Sequences were derived from peripheral blood, sampled on day 0 of AZD1222 vaccination. The receptors shown here come from an adult in good health.

This chain uses TRBV11-2 with TRBJ2-1, with 7 bases that match TRBD2. This CDR3 is 14 amino acids long. J gave up 0 bases and V 7 bases, and 3 bases lay outside the gene matches. From germline, CDR1 is SGHAT and CDR2 FQNNGV. Here the CDR3 DNA reads TGTGCCAGCACGGAGCGGGGCTCCTACAATGAGCAGTTCTTC. As protein: CASTERGSYNEQFF.

The V gene is TRBV6-6, the J gene TRBJ2-1, with 14 bases aligning to TRBD2. There are 14 residues in the CDR3. V shed 7 bases and J 12 bases; nucleotides not matched to a gene: 8. Per germline, CDR1 MNHNY and CDR2 SVGAGI (reference sequence). The CDR3 region has the DNA TGTGCCAGCACCGAGGGGACTAGCGGGAGAAGGCAGTTCTTC. Translating gives CASTEGTSGRRQFF.

This chain links TRBV28 with TRBJ1-5, with TRBD1 identical over 10 bases. The CDR3 consists of 17 residues. V shed 5 bases and J 6 bases; nucleotides not matched to a gene: 13. Germline V CDR1 and CDR2: MDHEN, SYDVKM. CDR3 sequence (DNA): TGTGCCAGCAGTCCCTCGGACCCGGGACAGGGGTTTCAGCCCCAGCATTTT. Protein product: CASSPSDPGQGFQPQHF.

V usage is TRBV19 and J usage is TRBJ1-2; 10 nucleotides line up with TRBD1. Germline CDR1 is LNHDA and CDR2 is SQIVND (reference sequence). The V segment lost 5 bases and the J segment 7 bases; nucleotides outside the gene matches: 7. The CDR3 is 14 amino acids. This CDR3 reads CASSEGQGTTGYTF. Written as DNA, the CDR3 is TGTGCCAGTAGTGAGGGACAGGGGACCACTGGCTACACCTTC.

J is TRBJ2-1 and V is TRBV18, with TRBD1 matching over 7 bases. The germline V gene has CDR1 KGHSH and CDR2 LQKENI. The CDR3 loop spans 14 amino acids. V lost 2 bases to trimming and J lost 9 bases; unmatched junction nucleotides: 7. In DNA form, the CDR3 reads TGTGCCAGCTCACCAGCACACAGGGGCAGTGAGCAGTTCTTC. Amino acids: CASSPAHRGSEQFF.

This clone was counted a few times. The chain couples TRBV15 to TRBJ1-2; unclear D gene. V was shortened by 10 bases and J by 7 bases, with 16 bases between the two germline ends. Germline V gives CDR1 LNHNV, CDR2 YYDKDF (reference sequence). The CDR3 contains 12 residues. CDR3 DNA sequence: TGTGCCATTCTTCGTAGGGTTAGTGGCTACACCTTC. Translation gives CAILRRVSGYTF.